This TCR beta chain was obtained from a study of beta chain features in type 1 diabetes. The V gene's germline CDR1 is LNHDA and CDR2 SQIVND (reference sequence). With V trimmed by 6 bases and J by 6 bases, 17 bases remained unmatched. There are 16 residues in the CDR3. Since all of the isolated RNA was reverse transcribed, expressed TCRB transcripts were what got sequenced. TCRdb's copy holds only in-frame clones and misses some; the assay was immunoSEQ multiplex PCR. The sample consists of about 230,000 clones, over 8.5% of them appearing once. This clone showed up just a few times. The chain carries TRBV19 and TRBJ2-7; 7 bases line up with TRBD2. The source material was naive CD4+ T cells from blood. The sequence derives from a woman between 18 and 30 years old in good health. This CDR3 is CASSPPGRRELGEQYF. The CDR3 nucleotides are TGTGCCAGTAGCCCCCCAGGGCGGCGGGAGTTAGGCGAGCAGTACTTC.